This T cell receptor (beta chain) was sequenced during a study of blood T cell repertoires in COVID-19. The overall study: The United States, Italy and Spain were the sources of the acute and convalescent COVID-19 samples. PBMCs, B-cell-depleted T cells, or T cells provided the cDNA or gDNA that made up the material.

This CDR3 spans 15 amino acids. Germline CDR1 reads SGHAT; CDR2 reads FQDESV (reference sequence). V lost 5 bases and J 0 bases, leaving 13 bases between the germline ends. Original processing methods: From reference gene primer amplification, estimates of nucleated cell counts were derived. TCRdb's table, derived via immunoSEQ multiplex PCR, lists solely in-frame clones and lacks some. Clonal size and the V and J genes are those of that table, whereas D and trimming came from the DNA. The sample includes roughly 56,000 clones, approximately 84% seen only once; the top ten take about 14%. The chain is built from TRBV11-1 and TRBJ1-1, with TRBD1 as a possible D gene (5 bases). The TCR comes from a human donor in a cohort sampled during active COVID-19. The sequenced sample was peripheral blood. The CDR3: CASSAQAGVNTEAFF. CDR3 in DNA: TGTGCCAGCAGCGCGCAGGCGGGGGTGAACACTGAAGCTTTCTTT.